What follows are 23 T cell receptor beta chains derived from one specimen sequenced in a study of T cell changes during pregnancy in multiple sclerosis. Repertoires were generated with immunoSEQ multiplex PCR, while TCRdb's copy carries only in-frame clones and drops some. This sample has 25,000 to 35,000 clones, with about nine tenths found just once. The sample here was CD8+ T cells from peripheral blood mononuclear cells, taken in the second trimester of pregnancy. The receptors shown here come from a female donor with multiple sclerosis, enrolled in a pregnancy study.

The rearrangement uses TRBV6-1 and TRBJ2-7, with 11 bases that match TRBD2. The V gene end was trimmed by 8 bases and the J gene end by 2 bases; junction bases not matched to a gene: 8. The CDR3 is made up of 15 amino acids. Per germline, CDR1 MNHNS and CDR2 SASEGT. The CDR3, as DNA: TGTGCCAGCGCTATCGTAGCGGGAGGGCCCTACGAGCAGTACTTC. This encodes CASAIVAGGPYEQYF.

The chain has TRBV13 and TRBJ1-6; D uncertain. V was trimmed by 6 bases and J by 10 bases, leaving 10 bases between them. CDR3 length equals 12 residues. Germline V lookup: CDR1 PRHDT, CDR2 FYEKMQ (reference sequence). The CDR3 nucleotides are TGTGCCAGCAGTCATGAGGCGTCACCCCTCCACTTT. Translation gives CASSHEASPLHF.

The chain links TRBV6-4 to TRBJ2-3, with 8 bases that match TRBD1. V lost 8 bases to trimming and J lost 2 bases; unmatched junction nucleotides: 9. This CDR3 region has 15 residues. From germline, CDR1 is MRHNA and CDR2 SNTAGT. This chain's CDR3 is CASRPSTGDTDTQYF. The CDR3, as DNA: TGTGCCAGCCGACCCTCGACAGGGGACACAGATACGCAGTATTTT.

This sequence joins TRBV11-2 and TRBJ2-4, with unresolved D. Germline V lookup: CDR1 SGHAT, CDR2 FQNNGV. V shed 5 bases and J shed 0 bases, with 17 bases lying between them. The CDR3 runs 17 residues. The CDR3, as DNA: TGTGCCAGCAGCCCTAGTCTCCAAGCCGGAGCCAAAAACATTCAGTACTTC. It is translated as CASSPSLQAGAKNIQYF. The full variable domain, with the rest looked up from reference TRBV11-2 and TRBJ2-4, is EAGVAQSPRYKIIEKRQSVAFWCNPISGHATLYWYQQILGQGPKLLIQFQNNGVVDDSQLPKDRFSAERLKGVDSTLKIQPAKLEDSAVYLCASSPSLQAGAKNIQYFGAGTRLSVL.

This chain links TRBV6-4 with TRBJ2-6, with 9 bases aligning to TRBD1. The CDR3 totals 17 residues. In germline, CDR1 is MRHNA, CDR2 SNTAGT. After removal of 2 bases from V and 0 bases from J, the junction contained 2 bases not matched to a gene. CDR3 protein: CASSDDRGGSGANVLTF. The DNA of the CDR3 is TGTGCCAGCAGTGACGACAGGGGGGGCTCTGGGGCCAACGTCCTGACTTTC.

This clone was recorded once. This chain connects TRBV7-9 to TRBJ2-7; D is possibly TRBD1 (5 bases). V lost 4 bases, J lost 5 bases, and 24 bases lay in between. The CDR3 is 17 residues long. The germline CDR1 and CDR2 sequences are SEHNR and FQNEAQ (reference sequence). The CDR3 sequence: CASSSRLELGHKDEQYF. The CDR3 DNA reads as TGTGCCAGCAGCTCCCGCCTGGAGTTAGGACACAAGGACGAGCAGTACTTC.

The chain joins TRBV4-1 to TRBJ2-1; 10 bases match TRBD2. The germline gives CDR1 MGHRA, CDR2 YSYEKL. V was pared by 3 bases and J by 6 bases, with 8 bases of the junction left unmatched. The CDR3 is 16 amino acids. In nucleotides, the CDR3 is TGCGCCAGCAGCCACCAACTAGCGGGATTTTTCAATGAGCAGTTCTTC. Amino acids: CASSHQLAGFFNEQFF.

This chain links TRBV5-1 with TRBJ2-7, with 7 bases lining up with TRBD1. From germline, CDR1 is SGHRS and CDR2 YFSETQ. The CDR3 extends over 15 amino acids. The junction had 9 bases not matched to a gene; V was cut back by 4 bases and J by 2 bases. CDR3 region: CASSRVTGRTYEQYF. For the CDR3, the DNA is TGCGCCAGCAGCAGGGTGACAGGGCGGACCTACGAGCAGTACTTC.

This chain links TRBV19 with TRBJ1-1; maybe TRBD1 (5 bases). The germline V gene has CDR1 LNHDA and CDR2 SQIVND (reference sequence). The CDR3 runs 16 residues. Trimming cost V 0 bases and J 0 bases, with 11 bases left between them. The CDR3 loop is CASSIDREGVNTEAFF. The CDR3 DNA reads TGTGCCAGTAGTATAGATCGTGAAGGGGTGAACACTGAAGCTTTCTTT.

This sequence joins TRBV7-6 and TRBJ2-1; 12 bases are shared with TRBD2. Germline V gene lookup returns CDR1 SGHVS and CDR2 FNYEAQ. V was pared by 3 bases and J by 5 bases, with 2 bases of the junction left unmatched. There are 15 residues in the CDR3. In DNA form, the CDR3 reads TGTGCCAGCAGCTTTCTAGCGGGAGGGAACAATGAGCAGTTCTTC. This encodes CASSFLAGGNNEQFF.

Regarding this clone: At one of its ends the junction is not consistent with the germline gene, which may arise from a read error. For the CDR3, the DNA is TGTGCCAGCACTTTAGGACTAGCGGGGAGTCATGAGCAGTACTTC. Translated, it gives CASTLGLAGSHEQYF. The rearrangement links TRBV28 to TRBJ2-7; 12 bases are a match to TRBD2. The CDR3 runs 15 residues. Germline V CDR1 and CDR2: MDHEN, SYDVKM.

The rearrangement links TRBV7-6 to TRBJ2-7, with 7 bases lining up with TRBD1. The J segment lost 3 bases and the V segment lost 3 bases, leaving 8 bases of the junction unmatched. Germline lookup yields CDR1 SGHVS and CDR2 FNYEAQ. This CDR3 spans 15 amino acids. CDR3 in amino acids: CASSFDRTGFYEQYF. The CDR3 bases are TGTGCCAGCAGCTTCGACCGGACAGGATTCTACGAGCAGTACTTC.

The chain carries TRBV15 and TRBJ2-1, with TRBD1 matching over 7 bases. Germline V CDR1 and CDR2: LNHNV, YYDKDF (reference sequence). The junction had 10 bases not matched to a gene; V was cut back by 2 bases and J by 0 bases. The length of the CDR3 is 18 residues. CDR3 sequence reads: CATSRPRDSRSSYNEQFF. CDR3 nucleotides: TGTGCCACCAGCAGACCAAGGGACAGCCGCAGCTCCTACAATGAGCAGTTCTTC.

This rearrangement joins TRBV27 to TRBJ2-3; 9 bases fit TRBD2. This CDR3 is 14 amino acids long. The ends lost 2 bases at V and 6 bases at J; junction bases unmatched: 3. CDR1 and CDR2 from the germline V gene are MNHEY and SMNVEV (reference sequence). The DNA for the CDR3 is TGTGCCAGCAGTTTAGCGGGAGGGCCGGATACGCAGTATTTT. Translated, it gives CASSLAGGPDTQYF.

This chain joins TRBV4-1 and TRBJ2-1, with TRBD2 identical over 7 bases. CDR3 length: 15 amino acids. Looked up from germline, CDR1 is MGHRA and CDR2 is YSYEKL. V trimming: 3 bases; J trimming: 1 base; junction bases outside the gene matches: 3. CDR3 DNA sequence: TGCGCCAGCAGCCAGCGGGAGAGGTCCTACAATGAGCAGTTCTTC. Amino acids: CASSQRERSYNEQFF.

This clone was counted once. This chain links TRBV6-4 with TRBJ1-5, with D possibly TRBD1 on 5 matching bases. V gave up 3 bases and J gave up 0 bases, with 12 bases separating them. This CDR3 region has 16 residues. Germline loops: CDR1 MRHNA, CDR2 SNTAGT. CDR3 coding DNA: TGTGCCAGCAGTGAAGTCGGGGGATATAGCAATCAGCCCCAGCATTTT. It encodes CASSEVGGYSNQPQHF.

V gene TRBV27 combines with J gene TRBJ1-2; 7 bases are shared with TRBD1. The ends lost 2 bases at V and 3 bases at J; junction bases unmatched: 3. The length of the CDR3 is 14 residues. Germline CDR1 MNHEY, CDR2 SMNVEV (reference sequence). The CDR3 DNA reads TGTGCCAGCAGTTTACGGGGACAGTACTATGGCTACACCTTC. Translating it yields CASSLRGQYYGYTF.

The CDR3 bases are TGTGCCAGCAGGGACAGGGCGTCCACTGAAGCTTTCTTT. Translating gives CASRDRASTEAFF. The chain is built from TRBV6-1 and TRBJ1-1, with 8 bases matching TRBD1. The germline V gene has CDR1 MNHNS and CDR2 SASEGT. V was clipped by 6 bases and J by 4 bases; unmatched bases: 4. The length of the CDR3 is 13 residues.

This clone turned up a few times. V is TRBV4-2 and J is TRBJ2-3, with 13 bases matching TRBD2. V lost 0 bases, J lost 4 bases, and 1 base stayed unmatched. The CDR3 runs 16 residues. Germline-derived CDR1 and CDR2 are LGHNA and YNFKEQ. CDR3 sequence reads: CASSQELAGGPDTQYF. In nucleotides, the CDR3 is TGTGCCAGCAGCCAAGAACTAGCGGGAGGGCCAGATACGCAGTATTTT.

In its sample, this clone was seen once. This chain uses TRBV4-1 with TRBJ1-1; a possible D gene is TRBD1 (6 bases). Germline V gene sequence: CDR1 MGHRA, CDR2 YSYEKL. The CDR3 is made up of 14 amino acids. V lost 3 bases, J lost 7 bases, and 15 bases lay in between. Here the CDR3 DNA reads TGCGCCAGCAGCCAGATAGACAGGAGTGGTGAAGCTTTCTTT. This codes for CASSQIDRSGEAFF.

Within the sample, this clone is medium-sized. The chain uses TRBV7-3 and TRBJ2-1, with D possibly TRBD2 on 5 matching bases. V was clipped by 5 bases and J by 0 bases, with 11 bases between them. This CDR3 is built from 15 residues. Germline V gene data show CDR1 as SGHTA and CDR2 as FQGTGA. The CDR3 sequence: CASSELGGSYNEQFF. The CDR3 region has the DNA TGTGCCAGCAGCGAGCTAGGAGGCTCCTACAATGAGCAGTTCTTC.

V and J are TRBV4-3 and TRBJ2-3; 8 positions agree with TRBD1. With 0 bases clipped from V and 5 bases from J, the junction kept 13 bases outside the gene matches. This CDR3 is built from 18 residues. Germline V gene lookup returns CDR1 LGHNA and CDR2 YSLEER. The CDR3 DNA reads as TGCGCCAGCAGCCAAGATTATCCCCACAGGGGGTCGGTAGATACGCAGTATTTT. It encodes CASSQDYPHRGSVDTQYF.

The V and J genes are TRBV5-6 and TRBJ2-1, with 7 bases that match TRBD1. Germline CDR1 is SGHDT and CDR2 is YYEEEE. CDR3 length equals 12 residues. V lost 2 bases, J lost 7 bases, and 0 bases stayed unmatched. CDR3 bases: TGTGCCAGCAGCTTACAGGGGAATGAGCAGTTCTTC. This encodes CASSLQGNEQFF.